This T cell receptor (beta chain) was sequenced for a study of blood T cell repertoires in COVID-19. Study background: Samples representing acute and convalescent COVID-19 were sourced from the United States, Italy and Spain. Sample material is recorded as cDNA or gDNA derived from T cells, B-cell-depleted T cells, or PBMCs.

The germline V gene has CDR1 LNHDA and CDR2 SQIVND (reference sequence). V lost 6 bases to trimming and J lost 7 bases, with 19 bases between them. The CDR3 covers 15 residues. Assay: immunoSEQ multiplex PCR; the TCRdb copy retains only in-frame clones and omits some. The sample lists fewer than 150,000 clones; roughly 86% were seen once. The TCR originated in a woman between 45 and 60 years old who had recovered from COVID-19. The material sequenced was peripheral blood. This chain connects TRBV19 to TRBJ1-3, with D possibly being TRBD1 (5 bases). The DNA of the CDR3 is TGTGCCAGTAGAAGAATCGGCGGGGGTAGGAACACCATATATTTT. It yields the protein CASRRIGGGRNTIYF.